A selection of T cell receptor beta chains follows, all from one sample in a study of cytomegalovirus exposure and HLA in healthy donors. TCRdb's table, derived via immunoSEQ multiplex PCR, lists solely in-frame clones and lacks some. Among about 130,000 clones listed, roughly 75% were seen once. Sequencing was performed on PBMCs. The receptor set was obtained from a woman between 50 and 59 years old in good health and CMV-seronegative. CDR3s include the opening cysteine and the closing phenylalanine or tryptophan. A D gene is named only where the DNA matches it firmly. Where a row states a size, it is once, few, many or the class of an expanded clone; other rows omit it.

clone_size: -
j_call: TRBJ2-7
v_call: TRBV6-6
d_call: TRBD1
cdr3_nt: TGTGCCAGCAGTCCCCCCGGGACAGGCTACGAGCAGTACTTC
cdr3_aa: CASSPPGTGYEQYF

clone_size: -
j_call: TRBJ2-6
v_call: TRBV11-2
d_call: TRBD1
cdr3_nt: TGTGCCAGCAGTACACAGGGGATGGCTGGGGCCAACGTCCTGACTTTC
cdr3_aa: CASSTQGMAGANVLTF

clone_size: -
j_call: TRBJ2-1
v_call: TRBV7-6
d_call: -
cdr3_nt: TGTGCCAGCGGCTCTATGACTCGGAGCTCCTACAATGAGCAGTTCTTC
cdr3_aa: CASGSMTRSSYNEQFF

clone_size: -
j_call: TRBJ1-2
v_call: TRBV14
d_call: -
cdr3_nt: TGTGCCAGCAGCCAAGGGCCCCGAGGCGGCTACACCTTC
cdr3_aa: CASSQGPRGGYTF

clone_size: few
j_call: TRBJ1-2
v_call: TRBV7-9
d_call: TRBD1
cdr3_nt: TGTTCCAGCAGCTTAGCGCCGGGGGACAGCAACTTTTATGGCTACACCTTC
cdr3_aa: CSSSLAPGDSNFYGYTF

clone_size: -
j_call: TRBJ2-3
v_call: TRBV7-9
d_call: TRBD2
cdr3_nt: TGTGCCAGCAGCCCAGGTTTAGCGGGAGTCTTACACACAGATACGCAGTATTTT
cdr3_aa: CASSPGLAGVLHTDTQYF

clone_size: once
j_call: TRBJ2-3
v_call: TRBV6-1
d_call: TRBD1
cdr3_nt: TGTGCCAGCAGCAGGACAGGTTACACAGATACGCAGTATTTT
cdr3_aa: CASSRTGYTDTQYF

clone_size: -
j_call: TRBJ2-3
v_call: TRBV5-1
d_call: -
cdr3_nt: TGCGCCAGCAGCTTCGAGAGGGCAGATACGCAGTATTTT
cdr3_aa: CASSFERADTQYF

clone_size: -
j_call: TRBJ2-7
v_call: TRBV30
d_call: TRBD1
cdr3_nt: TGTGCCTGGAGTGTGAAGGGGGCCCCCTACGAGCAGTACTTC
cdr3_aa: CAWSVKGAPYEQYF

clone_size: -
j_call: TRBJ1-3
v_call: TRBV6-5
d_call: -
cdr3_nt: TGTGCCAGCAAGCGGACAGACTCTGGAAACACCATATATTTT
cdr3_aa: CASKRTDSGNTIYF

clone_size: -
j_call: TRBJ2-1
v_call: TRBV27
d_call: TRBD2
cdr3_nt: TGTGCCAGCAGAGCGGGAGACTCCTACAATGAGCAGTTCTTC
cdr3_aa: CASRAGDSYNEQFF

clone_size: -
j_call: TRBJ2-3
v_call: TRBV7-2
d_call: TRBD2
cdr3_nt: TGTGCCAGCAGCCGGGGACTAGCCTTCACCTCAGATACGCAGTATTTT
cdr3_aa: CASSRGLAFTSDTQYF

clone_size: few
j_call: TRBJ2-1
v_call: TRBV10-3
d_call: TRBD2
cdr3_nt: TGTGCCATCAGTGAGTCGAAGTTAAGAGCGGGAGTGGGGAATGAGCAGTTCTTC
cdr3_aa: CAISESKLRAGVGNEQFF

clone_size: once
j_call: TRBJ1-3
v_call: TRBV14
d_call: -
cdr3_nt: TGTGCCAGCAGCCACCGGGGGGGTCGAGGAAACACCATATATTTT
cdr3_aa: CASSHRGGRGNTIYF

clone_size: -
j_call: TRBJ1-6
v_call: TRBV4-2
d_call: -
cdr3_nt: TGTGCCAGCAGCCAAGATGAATCGAGGGCTTCACCCCTCCACTTT
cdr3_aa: CASSQDESRASPLHF

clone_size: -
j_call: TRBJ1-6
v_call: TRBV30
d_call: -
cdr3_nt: TGTGCCTGCCGTTCAGGGGTACCCCTCCACTTT
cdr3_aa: CACRSGVPLHF

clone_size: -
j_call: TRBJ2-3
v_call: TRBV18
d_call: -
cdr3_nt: TGTGCCAGCTCCCTCCGGGCAGATACGCAGTATTTT
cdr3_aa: CASSLRADTQYF

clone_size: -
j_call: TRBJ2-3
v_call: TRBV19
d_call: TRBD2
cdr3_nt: TGTGCCAGTAGTCCCGAATGGACGGACGGGACTAAAGTGAGCACAGATACGCAGTATTTT
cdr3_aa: CASSPEWTDGTKVSTDTQYF

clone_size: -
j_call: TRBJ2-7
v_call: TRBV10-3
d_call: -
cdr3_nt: TGTGCCATCAGTGAGCGAAAAAGTGGAGACTTCGATCACCTCTCCTACGAGCAGTACTTC
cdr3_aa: CAISERKSGDFDHLSYEQYF

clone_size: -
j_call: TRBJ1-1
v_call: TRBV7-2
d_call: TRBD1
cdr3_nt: TGTGCCAGCAGGAGAGACAGGGGGAGGACTGAAGCTTTCTTT
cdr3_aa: CASRRDRGRTEAFF

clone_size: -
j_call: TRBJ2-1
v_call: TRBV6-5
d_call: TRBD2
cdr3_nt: TGTGCCAGCAGTTACTCACTAGCGGGAGGCGAGCAGTTCTTC
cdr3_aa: CASSYSLAGGEQFF

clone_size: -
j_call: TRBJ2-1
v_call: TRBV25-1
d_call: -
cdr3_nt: TGTGCCAGCAGTCCCCGGACCCTGACTAGTGGCGATGAGCAGTTCTTC
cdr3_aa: CASSPRTLTSGDEQFF

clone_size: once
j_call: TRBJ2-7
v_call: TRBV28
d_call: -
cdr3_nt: TGTGCCAGCAGTTTAGAAAGACAAGGAGAGCAGTACTTC
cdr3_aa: CASSLERQGEQYF

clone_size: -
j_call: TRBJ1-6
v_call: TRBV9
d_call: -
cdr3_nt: TGTGCCAGCAACTCGGGAGACTCCTATAATTCACCCCTCCATTTT
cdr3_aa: CASNSGDSYNSPLHF

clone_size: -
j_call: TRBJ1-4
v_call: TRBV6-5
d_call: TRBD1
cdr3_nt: TGTGCCAGCAGATCGGGACAGGGCGGCAATGAAAAACTGTTTTTT
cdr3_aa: CASRSGQGGNEKLFF

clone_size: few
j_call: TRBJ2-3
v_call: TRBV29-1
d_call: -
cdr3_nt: TGCAGCGCCTCAGGGATCCGGGCTCTAACTAGCACAGATACGCAGTATTTT
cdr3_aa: CSASGIRALTSTDTQYF

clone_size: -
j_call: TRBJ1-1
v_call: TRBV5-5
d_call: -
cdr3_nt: TGTGCCAGCAGCTTCAGCGGTAACACTGAAGCTTTCTTT
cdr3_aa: CASSFSGNTEAFF

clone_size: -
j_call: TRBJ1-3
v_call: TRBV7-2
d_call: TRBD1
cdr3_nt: TGTGCCAGCAGCACAAACAGGGGCACCATATATTTT
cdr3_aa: CASSTNRGTIYF

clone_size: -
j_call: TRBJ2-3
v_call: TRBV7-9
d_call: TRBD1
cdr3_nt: TGTTCCAGCAGCTCGGGACAGGGCCCTTTGACAGATACGCAGTATTTT
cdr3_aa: CSSSSGQGPLTDTQYF

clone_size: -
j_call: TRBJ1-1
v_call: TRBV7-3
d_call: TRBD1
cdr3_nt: TGTGCCAGCAGCCGAGGGATAGGGACAGGGGAGAACACTGAAGCTTTCTTT
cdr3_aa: CASSRGIGTGENTEAFF

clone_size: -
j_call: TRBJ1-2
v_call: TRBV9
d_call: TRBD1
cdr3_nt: TGTGCCAGCAGCACTCAGGAGGGACAGAAAGCTAACTATGGCTACACCTTC
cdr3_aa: CASSTQEGQKANYGYTF

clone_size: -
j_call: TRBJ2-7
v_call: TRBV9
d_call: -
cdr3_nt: TGTGCCAGCAGCTCACAAGCCTATACCCCGCTTAGGGGCGAGCAGTACTTC
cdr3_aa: CASSSQAYTPLRGEQYF

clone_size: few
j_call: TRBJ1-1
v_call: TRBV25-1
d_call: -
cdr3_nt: TGTGCCAGCAGCGACAGGTCGAACACTGAAGCTTTCTTT
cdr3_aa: CASSDRSNTEAFF

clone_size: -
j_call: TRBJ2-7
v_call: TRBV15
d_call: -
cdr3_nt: TGTGCCACCAGCAGAGATCTCAACAGAGCCTACGAGCAGTACTTC
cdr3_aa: CATSRDLNRAYEQYF

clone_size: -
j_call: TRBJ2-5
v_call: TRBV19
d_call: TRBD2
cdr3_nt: TGTGCCAGTAGTATAGCCCCGGGGGGAGAGACCCAGTACTTC
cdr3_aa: CASSIAPGGETQYF

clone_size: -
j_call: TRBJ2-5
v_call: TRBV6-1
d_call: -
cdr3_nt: TGTGCCAGCACCCTTTCAGCAGAGGTGGAGACCCAGTACTTC
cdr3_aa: CASTLSAEVETQYF

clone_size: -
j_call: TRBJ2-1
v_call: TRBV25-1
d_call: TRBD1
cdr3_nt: TGTGCCAGCAGGGGACAGGCCTACTACAATGAGCAGTTCTTC
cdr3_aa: CASRGQAYYNEQFF

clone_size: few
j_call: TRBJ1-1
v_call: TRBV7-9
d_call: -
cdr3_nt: TGTTCCAGCAGCTCATTGGTGGCGGAGAAAATCTTT
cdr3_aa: CSSSSLVAEKIF

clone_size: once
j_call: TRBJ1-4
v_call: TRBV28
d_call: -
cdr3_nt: TGTGCCAGCTCCACAGGGATATTGTCATCTAATGAAAAACTGTTTTTT
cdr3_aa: CASSTGILSSNEKLFF

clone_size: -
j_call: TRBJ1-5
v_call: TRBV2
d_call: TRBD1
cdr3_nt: TGTGCCAGCGCCGGACAGGGCGATCAGCCCCAGCATTTT
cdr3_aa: CASAGQGDQPQHF

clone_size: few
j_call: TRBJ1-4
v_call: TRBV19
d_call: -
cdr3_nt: TGTGCCAGTAGTATAGATCGGGAGGAAAAACTGTTTTTT
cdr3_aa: CASSIDREEKLFF

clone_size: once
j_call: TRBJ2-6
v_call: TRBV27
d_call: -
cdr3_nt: TGTGCCAGCAGTCCGATATTACATTCAGGGAAAGTAGGGGCCAACGTCCTGACTTTC
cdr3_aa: CASSPILHSGKVGANVLTF

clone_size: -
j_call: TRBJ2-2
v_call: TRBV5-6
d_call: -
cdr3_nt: TGTGCCAGCAGCTTGTATAGTTCGTCCACCGGGGAGCTGTTTTTT
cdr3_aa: CASSLYSSSTGELFF

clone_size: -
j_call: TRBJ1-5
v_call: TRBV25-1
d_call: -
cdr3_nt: TGTGCCAGCGGGGTTACAGGTTCTCAGCCCCAGCATTTT
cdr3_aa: CASGVTGSQPQHF

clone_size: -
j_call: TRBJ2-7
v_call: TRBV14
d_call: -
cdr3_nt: TGTGCCAGCAGCCAACACGTAAGGGGGATCCCGCTGCCCTACGAGCAGTACTTC
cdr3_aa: CASSQHVRGIPLPYEQYF

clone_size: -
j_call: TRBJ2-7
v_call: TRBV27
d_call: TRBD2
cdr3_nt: TGTGCCAGCAGCCGGACTAGCGGGAACGAGCAGTACTTC
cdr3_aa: CASSRTSGNEQYF

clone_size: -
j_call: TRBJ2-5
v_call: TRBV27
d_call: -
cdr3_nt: TGTGCCAGCAGTTTCGCCGCCCGCTCGCGTCAAGAGACCCAGTACTTC
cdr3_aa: CASSFAARSRQETQYF

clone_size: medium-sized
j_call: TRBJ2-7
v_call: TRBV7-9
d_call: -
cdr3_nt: TGTGCCAGCAGCTTGGCCCCCTACGAGCAGTACTTC
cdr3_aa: CASSLAPYEQYF

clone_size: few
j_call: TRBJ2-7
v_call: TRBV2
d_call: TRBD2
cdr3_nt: TGTGCCAGCAGTTCGTCAACCGGGACTAGCGGGAGAGAGTTGCACTTC
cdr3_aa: CASSSSTGTSGRELHF